Presented here are 29 T cell receptor beta chains from one specimen sequenced in a study of CD8+ T cells in alopecia areata. cDNA prepared by RNA extraction and subsequent reverse transcription served as the template for sequencing. Produced via immunoSEQ multiplex PCR; TCRdb's table is partial and in-frame only. Of 110,000 or so clones in the sample, 45% to 60% are singletons; the top ten hold 20% to 30%. The sample consisted of NKG2D-low CD8+ T cells sorted from blood. The receptor source for this set is a human donor with alopecia areata.

With regard to this clone: Other DNA variants within this sample encode the same CDR3. The chain has TRBV6-5 and TRBJ2-2; D is uncertain. This CDR3 region has 11 residues. V was shortened by 6 bases and J by 4 bases, with 3 bases between the two germline ends. Germline V gene data show CDR1 as MNHEY and CDR2 as SVGAGI. Here the CDR3 reads CASRTTGELFF. In DNA form, the CDR3 reads TGTGCCAGCAGGACCACCGGGGAGCTGTTTTTT.

This clone was found a few times. The V gene is TRBV29-1, the J gene TRBJ2-3; weak D call: TRBD1 (5 bases). Trimming cost V 1 base and J 2 bases, with 22 bases left between them. Germline CDR1 and CDR2: SQVTM and ANQGSEA. The CDR3 has 18 amino acids. The CDR3 reads CSVEAALHDRASTDTQYF. The CDR3 nucleotides are TGCAGCGTTGAAGCCGCCCTTCACGACAGAGCTTCCACAGATACGCAGTATTTT.

J is TRBJ1-1 and V is TRBV29-1; D remains unclear. From germline, CDR1 is SQVTM and CDR2 ANQGSEA. The CDR3 totals 11 residues. V was shortened by 5 bases and J by 2 bases, with 6 bases between the two germline ends. CDR3 in amino acids: CSVLDNTEAFF. The CDR3 coding sequence is TGCAGCGTTCTTGACAACACTGAAGCTTTCTTT.

The V call is TRBV28, the J call TRBJ2-2, with D perhaps TRBD1 (5 bases). Trimming left V 6 bases short and J 4 bases short, with 15 bases between. Germline loops: CDR1 MDHEN, CDR2 SYDVKM. This CDR3 is built from 15 residues. The CDR3 nucleotides are TGTGCCAGCAGCCCAACCCTGACAGTCACCGGGGAGCTGTTTTTT. It yields the protein CASSPTLTVTGELFF.

The chain couples TRBV29-1 to TRBJ1-2; D might be TRBD1 (5 bases). The CDR3 covers 14 residues. V gave up 1 base and J gave up 5 bases, with 14 bases separating them. From germline, CDR1 is SQVTM and CDR2 ANQGSEA. The chain's CDR3 is CSVEGSQGAYGYTF. CDR3 DNA sequence: TGCAGCGTTGAAGGCAGCCAGGGAGCATATGGCTACACCTTC.

This sequence joins TRBV5-6 and TRBJ2-7, with TRBD1 identical over 7 bases. Germline CDR1 is SGHDT and CDR2 is YYEEEE. With 4 bases clipped from V and 5 bases from J, the junction kept 12 bases outside the gene matches. This CDR3 has 15 residues. The chain's CDR3 is CASSGHTGAWHEQYF. CDR3 in DNA: TGTGCCAGCAGCGGGCACACAGGGGCATGGCACGAGCAGTACTTC.

This clone turned up a few times. The chain combines TRBV2 with TRBJ2-1, with 11 bases that match TRBD2. CDR3 length equals 16 residues. Looked up from germline, CDR1 is SNHLY and CDR2 is FYNNEI. The V gene end was trimmed by 8 bases and the J gene end by 4 bases; junction bases not matched to a gene: 10. The CDR3, as DNA: TGTGCCAGCCCAGGACTAGCGGGCACCCTATACAATGAGCAGTTCTTC. This sequence encodes CASPGLAGTLYNEQFF.

This chain uses TRBV30 with TRBJ2-7; tentatively, D is TRBD1 (6 bases). This CDR3 region has 14 residues. Trimming took off 1 base at V and 0 bases at J, with 10 bases between the two ends. Germline CDR1 reads GTSNPN; CDR2 reads SVGIG (reference sequence). This CDR3 is CAWSAGASSYEQYF. CDR3 nucleotide sequence: TGTGCCTGGAGTGCAGGGGCTAGCTCCTACGAGCAGTACTTC.

The CDR3 bases are TGTGCCAGCAGTCACGGGAGGTACGAGCAGTACTTC. This gives the protein CASSHGRYEQYF. The chain joins TRBV13 to TRBJ2-7; 7 nucleotides align to TRBD2. CDR3 length: 12 amino acids. In germline, CDR1 is PRHDT, CDR2 FYEKMQ (reference sequence). The junction had 3 bases not matched to a gene; V was cut back by 6 bases and J by 4 bases. Looking up the rest from reference TRBV13 and TRBJ2-7 gives the full variable domain: AAGVIQSPRHLIKEKRETATLKCYPIPRHDTVYWYQQGPGQDPQFLISFYEKMQSDKGSIPDRFSAQQFSDYHSELNMSSLELGDSALYFCASSHGRYEQYFGPGTRLTVT.

The rearrangement joins TRBV28 to TRBJ1-5, with 7 bases identical to TRBD1. The J segment lost 0 bases and the V segment lost 4 bases, leaving 0 bases of the junction unmatched. CDR1 and CDR2 (germline): MDHEN, SYDVKM. The CDR3 is 14 amino acids. The CDR3: CASSWDSSNQPQHF. The CDR3 DNA reads TGTGCCAGCAGTTGGGACAGTAGCAATCAGCCCCAGCATTTT.

The table lists this clone with a few counts. CDR3 region: CATSRAGETQYF. CDR3 sequence (DNA): TGTGCCACCAGCAGAGCGGGGGAGACCCAGTACTTC. The chain employs TRBV15 and TRBJ2-5; perhaps TRBD2 as D (5 bases). Germline assignment: CDR1 LNHNV and CDR2 YYDKDF (reference sequence). V lost 1 base and J lost 5, with 5 bases in between. This CDR3 region has 12 residues.

The genes are TRBV9 and TRBJ2-1, with 9 bases lining up with TRBD1. The CDR3 loop spans 15 amino acids. The germline CDR1 and CDR2 sequences are SGDLS and YYNGEE. V lost 4 bases, J lost 6 bases, and 8 bases stayed unmatched. The CDR3 DNA is TGTGCCAGCAGCAATGGACAGGGGAGGGGCAATGAGCAGTTCTTC. As protein: CASSNGQGRGNEQFF.

The chain combines TRBV14 with TRBJ2-7, with 14 bases lining up with TRBD2. The CDR3 is made up of 15 amino acids. The J segment lost 6 bases and the V segment lost 4 bases, leaving 5 bases of the junction unmatched. Per the germline V gene, CDR1 is SGHDN and CDR2 is FVKESK. The CDR3 nucleotides are TGTGCCAGCAGCCCAGGGACTAGCGGGAGTGCCGAGCAGTACTTC. Amino acid sequence: CASSPGTSGSAEQYF.

The V call is TRBV4-2, the J call TRBJ2-7, with a possible D match to TRBD1 (6 bases). The V gene lost 2 bases and the J gene lost 7 bases, with 12 bases spanning the gap. CDR1 and CDR2 from the germline V gene are LGHNA and YNFKEQ. The CDR3 consists of 13 residues. The CDR3 DNA follows: TGTGCCAGCAGCCAATCAGGGGTCCGGGAGCAGTACTTC. It specifies CASSQSGVREQYF.

The V and J genes are TRBV2 and TRBJ1-1, with a weak D call TRBD1 (5 bases). This CDR3 has 11 residues. The germline V gene encodes CDR1 SNHLY and CDR2 FYNNEI. V lost 7 bases, J lost 8 bases, and 11 bases lay in between. The CDR3 nucleotides are TGTGCCAGCAAGGGGTCGGGAGAAGCTTTCTTT. Residues: CASKGSGEAFF.

The chain couples TRBV4-1 to TRBJ2-1, with no clear D. Deletions cut 0 bases from V and 4 bases from J, with 4 bases between. Germline values: CDR1 MGHRA, CDR2 YSYEKL. The CDR3 sequence is 13 residues long. CDR3 nucleotide sequence: TGCGCCAGCAGCCAAGAAGGATACAATGAGCAGTTCTTC. This encodes CASSQEGYNEQFF.

This clone turned up a few times. The chain recombines TRBV6-5 with TRBJ2-3, with D perhaps being TRBD1 or TRBD2 (7 bases each). This CDR3 has 14 residues. Per the germline V gene, CDR1 is MNHEY and CDR2 is SVGAGI. Trimming stripped 8 bases from V and 3 bases from J, with 15 bases between. CDR3 sequence: CASGEGARTDTQYF. CDR3 nucleotides: TGTGCCAGCGGGGAGGGGGCCCGTACAGATACGCAGTATTTT.

This clone was counted only a few times. The junction departs from germline at one end; a sequencing error may be responsible. The J gene is TRBJ2-5, the V gene TRBV6-6, with D possibly being TRBD2 (5 bases). The CDR3 has 13 amino acids. The germline V gene has CDR1 MNHNY and CDR2 SVGAGI (reference sequence). The CDR3 coding sequence is TGCGCCAGCAGTGGAGTAGCGTCGGAGACCCAGTACTTC. It specifies CASSGVASETQYF.

Written as DNA, the CDR3 is TGCAGCGTTGAAACCCTCGGGCGGGAGTATGAGCAGTTCTTC. It encodes CSVETLGREYEQFF. The genes are TRBV29-1 and TRBJ2-1; 7 nucleotides agree with TRBD2. With 2 bases clipped from V and 8 bases from J, the junction kept 9 bases outside the gene matches. The germline V gene has CDR1 SQVTM and CDR2 ANQGSEA. The CDR3 sequence is 14 residues long.

The chain is built from TRBV2 and TRBJ2-4; perhaps TRBD1 as D (6 bases). This CDR3 is 15 amino acids long. The V end lost 6 bases, the J end lost 2 bases, and 14 bases lay between the germline ends. CDR1 is SNHLY, CDR2 FYNNEI, per germline. The CDR3 sequence: CASSAVQGSKNIQYF. In nucleotides, the CDR3 is TGTGCCAGCAGCGCCGTACAGGGTTCCAAAAACATTCAGTACTTC. The full variable domain, in which reference TRBV2 and TRBJ2-4 provide the parts outside the CDR3, is EPEVTQTPSHQVTQMGQEVILRCVPISNHLYFYWYRQILGQKVEFLVSFYNNEISEKSEIFDDQFSVERPDGSNFTLKIRSTKLEDSAMYFCASSAVQGSKNIQYFGAGTRLSVL.

The V gene is TRBV29-1, the J gene TRBJ1-1; the D gene is possibly TRBD1 (5 bases). The CDR3 consists of 13 residues. Germline V gene data show CDR1 as SQVTM and CDR2 as ANQGSEA. The V end was cut by 5 bases, the J end by 0 bases, with 10 bases between. The CDR3 DNA follows: TGCAGCGTTAGCGGGACGGTGAACACTGAAGCTTTCTTT. Encoded protein: CSVSGTVNTEAFF.

The chain uses TRBV27 and TRBJ2-3; D is ambiguous. The CDR3 contains 12 residues. Germline CDR1 and CDR2: MNHEY and SMNVEV (reference sequence). The V end lost 9 bases, the J end lost 4 bases, and 11 bases lay between the germline ends. DNA for the CDR3: TGTGCCAGTGGTCTGGGGTCAGATACGCAGTATTTT. Translating gives CASGLGSDTQYF.

V gene TRBV18 combines with J gene TRBJ2-7; D possibly corresponds to TRBD2 (6 bases). Germline loops: CDR1 KGHSH, CDR2 LQKENI. V lost 2 bases to trimming and J lost 2 bases, with 10 bases between them. The CDR3 is made up of 14 amino acids. CDR3 residues: CASSPTAGTYEQYF. CDR3 in DNA: TGTGCCAGCTCACCAACGGCGGGAACCTACGAGCAGTACTTC. The whole variable domain, remainder taken from reference TRBV18 and TRBJ2-7, is NAGVMQNPRHLVRRRGQEARLRCSPMKGHSHVYWYRQLPEEGLKFMVYLQKENIIDESGMPKERFSAEFPKEGPSILRIQQVVRGDSAAYFCASSPTAGTYEQYFGPGTRLTVT.

In its sample, this clone was seen a few times. The chain combines TRBV5-1 with TRBJ1-1; D gene unclear. The CDR3 totals 13 residues. Germline V CDR1 and CDR2: SGHRS, YFSETQ. Trimming left V 3 bases short and J 4 bases short, with 10 bases between. DNA for the CDR3: TGCGCCAGCAGCTCCGGGGTCACCACTGAAGCTTTCTTT. Translating it yields CASSSGVTTEAFF.

This chain uses TRBV5-1 with TRBJ1-1; the D is unclear. There are 17 residues in the CDR3. With 3 bases removed from V and 1 base from J, the gap between germline ends came to 19 bases. CDR1 SGHRS and CDR2 YFSETQ come from the germline V gene. In nucleotides, the CDR3 is TGCGCCAGCAGCTGGATAGACGGGGTGATCGGGAACACTGAAGCTTTCTTT. Residues: CASSWIDGVIGNTEAFF.

The gene calls are TRBV15 and TRBJ1-2; TRBD1 matches 8 bases. Germline CDR1 and CDR2: LNHNV and YYDKDF (reference sequence). V lost 3 bases and J lost 1; bases outside the gene matches: 7. The CDR3 extends over 16 amino acids. CDR3 in amino acids: CATSRMTGDLNYGYTF. The DNA for the CDR3 is TGTGCCACCAGCAGGATGACAGGGGACCTTAACTATGGCTACACCTTC.

The chain links TRBV29-1 to TRBJ2-3; D may be TRBD2 (6 bases). V was clipped by 0 bases and J by 6 bases, with 13 bases between them. The CDR3 has 14 amino acids. Germline V gene sequence: CDR1 SQVTM, CDR2 ANQGSEA. The CDR3 here is CSVEDLPRGDTQYF. The CDR3 DNA is TGCAGCGTTGAAGATCTCCCCCGGGGGGATACGCAGTATTTT.

This clone was counted a few times. This sequence joins TRBV28 and TRBJ2-7; the D is unclear. The V and J ends lost 3 bases and 3 bases respectively, with 12 bases between them. Germline-derived CDR1 and CDR2 are MDHEN and SYDVKM. The CDR3 is 14 amino acids. This chain's CDR3 is CASSFPGPNYEQYF. In DNA form, the CDR3 reads TGTGCCAGCAGTTTCCCCGGACCCAACTACGAGCAGTACTTC.

This clone was found a few times. The CDR3 reads CASSKGSAQETQYF. In DNA, the CDR3 is TGTGCCAGTAGTAAGGGTTCTGCGCAAGAGACCCAGTACTTC. The V and J genes are TRBV19 and TRBJ2-5, with no clear D. The V gene's germline CDR1 is LNHDA and CDR2 SQIVND (reference sequence). The CDR3 loop spans 14 amino acids. Trimming stripped 4 bases from V and 2 bases from J, with 11 bases between. Full variable domain (missing parts from reference TRBV19 and TRBJ2-5): DGGITQSPKYLFRKEGQNVTLSCEQNLNHDAMYWYRQDPGQGLRLIYYSQIVNDFQKGDIAEGYSVSREKKESFPLTVTSAQKNPTAFYLCASSKGSAQETQYFGPGTRLLVL.